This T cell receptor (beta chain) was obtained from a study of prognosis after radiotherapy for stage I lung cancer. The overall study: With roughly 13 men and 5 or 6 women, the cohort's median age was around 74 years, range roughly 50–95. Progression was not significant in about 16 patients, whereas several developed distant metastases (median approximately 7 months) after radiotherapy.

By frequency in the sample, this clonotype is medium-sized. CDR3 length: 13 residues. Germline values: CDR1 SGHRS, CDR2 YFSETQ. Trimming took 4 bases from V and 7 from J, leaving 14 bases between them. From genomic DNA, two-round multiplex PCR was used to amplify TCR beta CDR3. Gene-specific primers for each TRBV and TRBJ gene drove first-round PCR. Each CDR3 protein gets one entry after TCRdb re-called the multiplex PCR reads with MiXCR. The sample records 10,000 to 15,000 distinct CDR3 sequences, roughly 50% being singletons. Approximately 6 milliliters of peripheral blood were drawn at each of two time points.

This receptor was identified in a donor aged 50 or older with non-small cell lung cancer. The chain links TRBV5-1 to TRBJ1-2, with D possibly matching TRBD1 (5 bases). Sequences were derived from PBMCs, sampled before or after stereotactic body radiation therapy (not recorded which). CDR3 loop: CASSTDSQGGYTF. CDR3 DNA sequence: TGCGCCAGCAGCACGGACTCCCAGGGTGGCTACACCTTC.